One sample yielded the 15 T cell receptor beta chains listed below, sequenced in a study of blood T cell repertoires in COVID-19. Some clones are missing from TCRdb's copy, which holds only in-frame ones; the method was immunoSEQ multiplex PCR. The data show roughly 380,000 clones, roughly 90% seen once. Specimen: peripheral blood. The receptors stem from a woman aged 35 to 49 with COVID-19, enrolled during active disease.

The CDR3 DNA reads TGTGCCAGCAGTTTATCGGAGGGGCGGCCCCAGCATTTT. It is translated as CASSLSEGRPQHF. The chain is built from TRBV27 and TRBJ1-5, with D maybe TRBD1 (5 bases). Germline lookup yields CDR1 MNHEY and CDR2 SMNVEV (reference sequence). The CDR3 spans 13 residues. The V end was cut by 0 bases, the J end by 9 bases, with 9 bases between.

The chain combines TRBV28 with TRBJ2-5; 8 bases are shared with TRBD1. There are 14 residues in the CDR3. Losses at the gene ends were 4 bases for V and 4 bases for J; bases not matched to a gene: 5. The germline gives CDR1 MDHEN, CDR2 SYDVKM. As DNA, the CDR3 is TGTGCCAGCAGTTGGGACAGGAGGGGAGAGACCCAGTACTTC. It encodes CASSWDRRGETQYF.

The V call is TRBV28, the J call TRBJ1-2; D is perhaps TRBD1 (5 bases). Germline CDR1 and CDR2: MDHEN and SYDVKM. The germline V and J ends were trimmed by 6 bases and 1 base, with 9 bases remaining between them. This CDR3 spans 13 amino acids. CDR3 DNA: TGTGCCAGCAGGGCAGGGATTAACTATGGCTACACCTTC. Amino acid sequence: CASRAGINYGYTF.

V is TRBV29-1 and J is TRBJ1-4; 9 nucleotides match TRBD1. Germline trimming cut 7 bases from V and 4 bases from J; bases unmatched to any gene: 10. CDR3 length: 15 amino acids. Germline-derived CDR1 and CDR2 are SQVTM and ANQGSEA. The chain's CDR3 is CSARGQGSGNEKLFF. For the CDR3, the DNA is TGCAGCGCGCGGGGACAGGGTAGCGGTAATGAAAAACTGTTTTTT. The full variable domain, completed using reference TRBV29-1 and TRBJ1-4, is SAVISQKPSRDICQRGTSLTIQCQVDSQVTMMFWYRQQPGQSLTLIATANQGSEATYESGFVIDKFPISRPNLTFSTLTVSNMSPEDSSIYLCSARGQGSGNEKLFFGSGTQLSVL.

The rearrangement uses TRBV18 and TRBJ2-7; 7 positions match TRBD1. Germline trimming cut 5 bases from V and 0 bases from J; bases unmatched to any gene: 7. CDR1 is KGHSH and CDR2 is LQKENI in the germline V gene. CDR3 length: 15 residues. CDR3 in amino acids: CASSVATGSSYEQYF. CDR3 coding DNA: TGTGCCAGCTCAGTCGCGACAGGGAGCTCCTACGAGCAGTACTTC.

This clone has more than one count but fewer than ten. This sequence joins TRBV28 and TRBJ2-5; TRBD1 might be the D (5 bases). The CDR3 totals 16 residues. V was cut by 6 bases and J by 2 bases, with 19 bases left in between. Germline V gene sequence: CDR1 MDHEN, CDR2 SYDVKM. CDR3 DNA sequence: TGTGCCAGCAGCCCGTGGACACTAAGTTTACAAGAGACCCAGTACTTC. Translation gives CASSPWTLSLQETQYF. Drawing the rest from reference TRBV28 and TRBJ2-5, the complete variable domain is DVKVTQSSRYLVKRTGEKVFLECVQDMDHENMFWYRQDPGLGLRLIYFSYDVKMKEKGDIPEGYSVSREKKERFSLILESASTNQTSMYLCASSPWTLSLQETQYFGPGTRLLVL.

Comments on this clone: Other DNA sequences in the sample encode the same CDR3. V is TRBV19 and J is TRBJ2-3, with 10 bases fitting TRBD2. Germline loops: CDR1 LNHDA, CDR2 SQIVND (reference sequence). V lost 4 bases and J lost 3; bases outside the gene matches: 4. The CDR3 runs 15 residues. The chain's CDR3 is CASSTLAGATDTQYF. The CDR3 coding sequence is TGTGCCAGTAGTACCCTAGCGGGGGCGACAGATACGCAGTATTTT.

Notes on this clone: Distinct nucleotide sequences in the sample also encode this CDR3. The chain employs TRBV5-1 and TRBJ1-1; 8 positions match TRBD1. This CDR3 is 13 amino acids long. The ends lost 4 bases at V and 5 bases at J; junction bases unmatched: 4. Germline-derived CDR1 and CDR2 are SGHRS and YFSETQ. This CDR3 is CASSGTGGTEAFF. CDR3 sequence (DNA): TGCGCCAGCAGCGGAACAGGGGGAACTGAAGCTTTCTTT.

The V and J genes are TRBV10-3 and TRBJ1-1, with a possible D match to TRBD1 (6 bases). Germline lookup yields CDR1 ENHRY and CDR2 SYGVKD. V was clipped by 4 bases and J by 3 bases, with 9 bases between them. This CDR3 is built from 13 residues. In DNA form, the CDR3 reads TGTGCCATCAGTGTAGCAGGGGACACTGAAGCTTTCTTT. This encodes CAISVAGDTEAFF.

The chain links TRBV29-1 to TRBJ1-2; D gene uncertain. The ends were cut back, 5 bases at V and 1 base at J, with 8 bases in the middle. Germline V gene data show CDR1 as SQVTM and CDR2 as ANQGSEA. CDR3 length: 12 amino acids. The CDR3 region is CSVFTDNYGYTF. The CDR3 DNA reads as TGCAGCGTTTTCACAGATAACTATGGCTACACCTTC.

The genes are TRBV28 and TRBJ1-1, with TRBD1 matching over 9 bases. The CDR3 runs 15 residues. Germline CDR1 reads MDHEN; CDR2 reads SYDVKM. The V gene end was trimmed by 5 bases and the J gene end by 2 bases; junction bases not matched to a gene: 6. The CDR3 loop reads CASSGNRGRNTEAFF. DNA of the CDR3: TGTGCCAGCAGTGGTAACAGGGGGCGAAACACTGAAGCTTTCTTT.

The chain carries TRBV12-3 or TRBV12-4 and TRBJ2-2, with D uncertain. V gave up 5 bases and J gave up 2 bases, with 3 bases separating them. The CDR3 is 12 amino acids. The CDR3 is CASSLNTGELFF. As DNA, the CDR3 is TGTGCCAGCAGTCTCAACACCGGGGAGCTGTTTTTT.

The chain joins TRBV25-1 to TRBJ1-1; perhaps TRBD1 as D (5 bases). Germline loops: CDR1 MGHDK, CDR2 SYGVNS. V was cut by 1 base and J by 4 bases, with 7 bases left in between. This CDR3 region has 13 residues. For the CDR3, the DNA is TGTGCCAGCAGTGAATCAGGGCTCACTGAAGCTTTCTTT. Its protein product is CASSESGLTEAFF.

This sequence joins TRBV7-9 and TRBJ2-7; unclear D gene. The CDR3 is 14 residues long. Looked up from germline, CDR1 is SEHNR and CDR2 is FQNEAQ (reference sequence). V was cut by 1 base and J by 7 bases, with 14 bases left in between. CDR3 nucleotide sequence: TGTGCCAGCAGCTTAGTCGCAGGCCTGGGTGAGCAGTACTTC. Translating gives CASSLVAGLGEQYF.

The gene calls are TRBV6-5 and TRBJ1-6; 7 positions agree with TRBD1. V dropped 0 bases and J dropped 9; count of bases not matched to a gene: 8. Per germline, CDR1 MNHEY and CDR2 SVGAGI. The CDR3 has 16 residues. The chain's CDR3 is CASSYSTGEVSSPLHF. The DNA for the CDR3 is TGTGCCAGCAGTTACTCAACAGGGGAAGTAAGTTCACCCCTCCACTTT.